The TCR beta chain described here comes from a study of T cell repertoires in cytomegalovirus infection. Study context: TCR beta signatures that were public indicated CMV infection and matching HLA type. General study points: Clonotype analysis showed dominance of the ex vivo response by HLA-C-restricted CMV-specific TCR beta clonotypes. Identification of carriers of CMV plus the relevant HLA was achieved through cumulative public TCR beta family frequency.

TCRdb re-analysed the reads in MiXCR, keeping a single row per CDR3 protein. The table shows roughly 800,000 distinct CDR3 sequences, with just under 30% occurring only once. To note about this clonotype: What it recognizes is unknown.

CDR1 is SGHNT, CDR2 YYREEE, per germline (reference sequence). The CDR3 is 15 amino acids. V was pared by 5 bases and J by 2 bases, with 5 bases of the junction left unmatched. The sequences come from cultured CD8+ T cells from PBMCs, collected from culture after CMV antigen stimulation. The rearrangement uses TRBV5-4 and TRBJ2-7; 12 nucleotides match TRBD2. The sequence derives from a human donor in good health (CMV status not recorded). Some clones in this sample may be carry-over from other donors' samples. CDR3 nucleotide sequence: TGTGCCAGCAGTCGAGGACTAGCGGGGACCTACGAGCAGTACTTC. It yields the protein CASSRGLAGTYEQYF. Filled out from reference TRBV5-4 and TRBJ2-7, the complete variable domain reads ETGVTQSPTHLIKTRGQQVTLRCSSQSGHNTVSWYQQALGQGPQFIFQYYREEENGRGNFPPRFSGLQFPNYSSELNVNALELDDSALYLCASSRGLAGTYEQYFGPGTRLTVT.